The 20 T cell receptor beta chains given below trace back to one sample, sequenced in a study of neurological immune-mediated disorders (dated by TCRdb to the late 2010s). Library preparation was by 5' RACE. These reads were obtained on an Illumina HiSeq 2500. TCRdb ran its own pipeline on the public reads, namely fastp trimming at Q25 and MiXCR clone calling, and kept in-frame beta chains. One record per CDR3 amino acid sequence lists the most common genes and DNA. For this sample there are approximately 66,000 distinct CDR3 sequences; 3% to 4% appear just once. The biggest ten clones account for about 4% of the sample. The material sequenced was PBMCs. These receptors were collected from a man in his forties with multiple sclerosis.

The gene calls are TRBV18 and TRBJ1-2; unclear D gene. The CDR3 has 15 residues. Trimming stripped 6 bases from V and 3 bases from J, with 17 bases between. Germline V gene lookup returns CDR1 KGHSH and CDR2 LQKENI. The CDR3 loop is CASSPTPEVDYGYTF. In DNA, the CDR3 is TGTGCCAGCTCGCCGACACCCGAGGTGGACTATGGCTACACCTTC. The variable domain in full, completed from reference TRBV18 and TRBJ1-2, reads NAGVMQNPRHLVRRRGQEARLRCSPMKGHSHVYWYRQLPEEGLKFMVYLQKENIIDESGMPKERFSAEFPKEGPSILRIQQVVRGDSAAYFCASSPTPEVDYGYTFGSGTRLTVV.

The chain links TRBV5-5 to TRBJ2-7, with 10 bases that match TRBD1. Germline V gene sequence: CDR1 SGHKS, CDR2 YYEKEE (reference sequence). This CDR3 comprises 13 residues. Trimming at V came to 8 bases and at J to 3 bases, leaving 5 bases not matched to a gene. CDR3 amino acids: CASRGDRGYEQYF. The DNA of the CDR3 is TGTGCCAGTCGCGGGGACAGGGGCTACGAGCAGTACTTC.

At least ten counts were recorded for this clonotype. The chain has TRBV20-1 and TRBJ1-2; the D is unclear. CDR3 size: 10 residues. V lost 6 bases and J 8 bases, leaving 10 bases between the germline ends. Germline values: CDR1 DFQATT, CDR2 SNEGSKA (reference sequence). CDR3 sequence: CSAQLQGYTF. The CDR3 nucleotides read TGCAGTGCACAGCTACAGGGCTACACCTTC.

This clonotype occurred many times. The chain links TRBV28 to TRBJ2-7; D perhaps matches TRBD2 (6 bases). Germline lookup yields CDR1 MDHEN and CDR2 SYDVKM. CDR3 length: 14 residues. V shed 7 bases and J shed 3 bases, with 16 bases lying between them. The CDR3 bases are TGTGCCAGCACCCCCGGAGGGGCGGGCTACGAGCAGTACTTC. Encoded protein: CASTPGGAGYEQYF.

This clonotype came up many times. The junction differs from germline at one of its ends, possibly a read error. The rearrangement joins TRBV24-1 to TRBJ2-7; D might be TRBD2 (6 bases). The CDR3 is 11 amino acids. Germline V gene lookup returns CDR1 KGHDR and CDR2 SFDVKD. The CDR3 here is CATSVGGPLHF. The CDR3, as DNA: TGTGCCACCAGTGTAGGAGGGCCTCTGCACTTC.

This clonotype was counted ten times or more. The junction shows a germline mismatch at one end, possibly a read error. The chain couples TRBV7-8 to TRBJ1-6, with D perhaps matching TRBD1 (6 bases). Germline CDR1 SGHVS, CDR2 FQNEAQ. The length of the CDR3 is 15 residues. CDR3 amino acids: CASSYARGANSTLNF. The CDR3 DNA reads TGTGCCAGCAGTTACGCTCGGGGGGCCAATTCAACCCTCAACTTT.

This clonotype occurred many times. V usage is TRBV5-1 and J usage is TRBJ2-5; 8 bases map to TRBD2. Germline V gene sequence: CDR1 SGHRS, CDR2 YFSETQ. V shed 8 bases, J shed 2 bases, and the junction held 14 bases outside the gene matches. CDR3 size: 16 residues. The CDR3, as DNA: TGCGCCAGTTCATTTTCGGGGGGGCCGAGGCAAGAGACCCAGTACTTC. Protein: CASSFSGGPRQETQYF.

Here the CDR3 DNA reads TGCGCCAGTGGTTTTTCCCGCGGGGTCGGGGAGCAGTTCTTC. The encoded protein is CASGFSRGVGEQFF. The V gene is TRBV10-1, the J gene TRBJ2-1, with D perhaps matching TRBD2 (6 bases). The germline V and J ends were trimmed by 9 bases and 10 bases, with 22 bases remaining between them. The CDR3 has 14 residues. Looked up from germline, CDR1 is WNHNN and CDR2 is SYGVQD (reference sequence).

This clonotype came up many times. The rearrangement joins TRBV7-8 to TRBJ1-5; D not resolved. Germline CDR1 SGHVS, CDR2 FQNEAQ. The ends were cut back, 4 bases at V and 0 bases at J, with 7 bases in the middle. This CDR3 region has 14 residues. The CDR3 loop is CASSSTDSNQPQHF. CDR3 sequence (DNA): TGTGCCAGCAGCTCCACAGATAGCAATCAGCCCCAGCATTTT.

The gene calls are TRBV5-1 and TRBJ1-3, with a weak D call TRBD1 (5 bases). From germline, CDR1 is SGHRS and CDR2 YFSETQ. V shed 4 bases and J shed 0 bases, with 17 bases lying between them. CDR3 length: 17 amino acids. CDR3 DNA sequence: TGCGCCAGCAGCGGGGGTTCCACAGTGATCTCTGGAAACACCATATATTTT. As protein: CASSGGSTVISGNTIYF.

This clonotype was counted ten times or more. This chain connects TRBV12-3 or TRBV12-4 to TRBJ1-2, with unresolved D. The CDR3 has 12 residues. V lost 5 bases and J 7 bases, leaving 11 bases between the germline ends. The CDR3 is CASSPRLGGYTF. CDR3 DNA sequence: TGTGCCAGCAGTCCCCGTTTGGGTGGCTACACCTTC.

Ten or more counts support this clonotype. The chain carries TRBV5-1 and TRBJ1-2; TRBD1 agrees at 10 bases. Losses at the gene ends were 6 bases for V and 4 bases for J; bases not matched to a gene: 12. Per the germline V gene, CDR1 is SGHRS and CDR2 is YFSETQ. This CDR3 contains 16 residues. CDR3: CASTSTGGQAGYGYTF. CDR3 nucleotide sequence: TGCGCCAGCACCTCGACAGGGGGCCAGGCTGGCTATGGCTACACCTTC.

This clonotype was counted at least ten times. This chain uses TRBV12-3 or TRBV12-4 with TRBJ1-6, with no clear D. V lost 1 base and J lost 6, with 10 bases in between. This CDR3 contains 15 residues. The CDR3 coding sequence is TGTGCCAGCAGTTTAGGGCAGCCTCTTAATTCACCCCTCCACTTT. Protein sequence: CASSLGQPLNSPLHF.

There are many counts of this clonotype. CDR3 region: CASSRQGNEQYF. CDR3 in DNA: TGCGCCAGCAGCAGACAGGGCAACGAGCAGTACTTC. The chain links TRBV5-1 to TRBJ2-7; TRBD1 matches 7 bases. This CDR3 contains 12 residues. The germline V gene has CDR1 SGHRS and CDR2 YFSETQ. The J segment lost 5 bases and the V segment lost 4 bases, leaving 3 bases of the junction unmatched. The whole variable domain, remainder taken from reference TRBV5-1 and TRBJ2-7, is KAGVTQTPRYLIKTRGQQVTLSCSPISGHRSVSWYQQTPGQGLQFLFEYFSETQRNKGNFPGRFSGRQFSNSRSEMNVSTLELGDSALYLCASSRQGNEQYFGPGTRLTVT.

This clonotype was recorded at least ten times. The chain recombines TRBV5-1 with TRBJ1-2, with a possible D match to TRBD1 (6 bases). The V end was cut by 2 bases, the J end by 4 bases, with 15 bases between. The CDR3 spans 15 residues. Looked up from germline, CDR1 is SGHRS and CDR2 is YFSETQ. For the CDR3, the DNA is TGCGCCAGCAGCTTCCGCGGGGGGCAAGGCTATGGCTACACCTTC. It translates to CASSFRGGQGYGYTF. The full variable domain, in which reference TRBV5-1 and TRBJ1-2 provide the parts outside the CDR3, is KAGVTQTPRYLIKTRGQQVTLSCSPISGHRSVSWYQQTPGQGLQFLFEYFSETQRNKGNFPGRFSGRQFSNSRSEMNVSTLELGDSALYLCASSFRGGQGYGYTFGSGTRLTVV.

A few counts support this clonotype. The V gene is TRBV18, the J gene TRBJ1-5; maybe TRBD1 (5 bases). V shed 1 base and J shed 1 base, with 8 bases lying between them. Germline CDR1 KGHSH, CDR2 LQKENI. The CDR3 is made up of 15 amino acids. CDR3 sequence: CASSPLGRSNQPQHF. CDR3 in DNA: TGTGCCAGCTCACCACTGGGACGGAGCAATCAGCCCCAGCATTTT.

This clonotype came up many times. The genes are TRBV14 and TRBJ1-1; tentative D call: TRBD1 (5 bases). The germline gives CDR1 SGHDN, CDR2 FVKESK. The CDR3 loop spans 15 amino acids. Trimming left V 2 bases short and J 5 bases short, with 15 bases between. CDR3 sequence (DNA): TGTGCCAGCAGCCAACAGGGAGCCCTGGGGACTGAAGCTTTCTTT. This translates into CASSQQGALGTEAFF.

This clonotype was detected ten times or more. This chain links TRBV7-3 with TRBJ2-1; tentatively, D is TRBD2 (6 bases). Germline values: CDR1 SGHTA, CDR2 FQGTGA. V gave up 4 bases and J gave up 3 bases, with 13 bases separating them. CDR3 length equals 15 residues. The CDR3 DNA sequence: TGTGCCAGCAGCTCCCTCCCGGGACTCTACAATGAGCAGTTCTTC. It codes for CASSSLPGLYNEQFF.

There are many counts of this clonotype. Written as DNA, the CDR3 is TGTGCCAGCAGTTTCGTCGCCAGATCTGGCTACACCTTC. It encodes CASSFVARSGYTF. The chain joins TRBV27 to TRBJ1-2; no firm D call. CDR1 is MNHEY and CDR2 is SMNVEV in the germline V gene (reference sequence). This CDR3 comprises 13 residues. Trimming shortened V by 3 bases and J by 7 bases, and 12 bases separated the two germline ends.

This clonotype was seen at least ten times. The rearrangement uses TRBV14 and TRBJ2-1; D is perhaps TRBD2 (6 bases). Germline V gene sequence: CDR1 SGHDN, CDR2 FVKESK. The CDR3 totals 15 residues. V was trimmed by 4 bases and J by 7 bases, leaving 17 bases between them. CDR3 in amino acids: CASSRALRGYNEQFF. CDR3 nucleotide sequence: TGTGCCAGCAGCCGAGCGTTGCGGGGCTATAATGAGCAGTTCTTC.